This T cell receptor (beta chain) derives from a study of shared clonotypes between healthy human individuals (dated by TCRdb to the early 2020s). Some background on the complete study: A couple of women and a few men aged 18 to 49 years were included in the cohort. To estimate repertoire size and how much clonotype sharing occurs between individuals, the study deeply sequenced the blood TCR repertoires of roughly 5 healthy adults. Each donor's leukapheresis produced roughly between about 0.8 and 8.9 billion PBMCs. Different laboratories and diverse techniques were used to prepare libraries and sequence TCR repertoires, to increase sequencing depth and limit assay-specific biases. For each donor, CD4 naive and CD4 memory were each run on three plates, CD8 naive on two plates, and CD8 memory on one plate. What the study reported, not specific to this receptor: The small number of donors limited the genetic and exposure-history diversity represented. Pairwise subsampling indicated that sequencing depth was expected to affect the degree of clonotype sharing among donors. Naive subsets generally had larger estimated clonotype richness than memory subsets. Sharing across a few donors was observed for about 4.8% of naive CD4, around 3.5% of naive CD8, 2% to 2.5% of memory CD4, and 0.4% of memory CD8 clonotypes. Sampling was restricted to blood, and TCR repertoires in tissue are likely to differ from TCR repertoires in blood. Incomplete sequencing was indicated by rarefaction of sorted-subset datasets, despite the large sequencing depth. Higher generation probabilities were observed for clonotypes shared by all four sorted-subset donors than for non-shared clonotypes.

From cysteine to phenylalanine, the CDR3 is 15 amino acids long. Only the CDR3 region is kept as DNA, spanning 45 bases read in frame from base 1. CDR1 MNHEY and CDR2 SMNVEV are derived from the germline V gene (reference sequence). A distance of 19 bases separates the germline ends of V and J, which lose 3 bases and 8 bases respectively. Comments on this clone: There is no known antigen for this receptor. No much larger clone is present one base from it, and per-base qualities are unavailable.

Using the deep immunoSEQ assay, TCR CDR3 regions were amplified from genomic DNA by multiplex PCR. Extracted genomic DNA from each cell subset was distributed evenly across all wells of several immunoSEQ 96-well plates, and each plate was treated as a replicate. Each replicate PCR for sorted subsets received approximately 220 ng genomic DNA, equal to 30,000 or so T cell genomes. Purified libraries were measured with a Qubit 3.0 fluorometer, size-checked on a Bioanalyzer 2100, and measured again with the KAPA Library Quantification kit. Every immunoSEQ 96-well plate was sequenced on a separate single-read 150-cycle Illumina NextSeq 550 flow cell. As for the original processing: Because the immunoSEQ output included only junctional sequences and no quality scores, the filtering could not be the same as the filtering used for full-length reads. To assign V/J genes and CDR3, sequences were annotated using PyIR, a Python wrapper for IgBLAST v1.9, with IMGT germline references. Any read was removed if the V/J assignment was weak (E-value above 1e-6), the CDR3 was missing, or the read contained stop codons, out-of-frame junctions, or ambiguous translated residues. V3J clonotypes were defined by identical inferred V gene, J gene, and CDR3 amino acid sequence. The percentage overlap between two repertoires was calculated by dividing the number of shared unique clonotypes by the size of the smaller repertoire. Richness of each repertoire was evaluated using RTK rarefaction, the Chao1 estimator, and Recon v2.1 estimates of unobserved clonotypes. For all TCRbeta clonotypes obtained by the gDNA method from several donors, generation probabilities were computed with OLGA. Drawn from immuneACCESS, this table holds only the in-frame rearrangements with V and J called that TCRdb kept. Clones are partly lost; checked studies trace under half to an unresolved V gene and leave the rest unexplained. The V and J calls and clone size are taken from that table; D and trimming were inferred from the DNA. This sample lists around 1.9 million clones; under 95% were detected once. The ten top clones hold roughly 1.8% of the sample.

CD8 naive samples were CD45RO-negative cells positively selected for CCR7, giving a CD45RA+CCR7+ population that excluded TemRA cells. The donors were healthy, HIV-negative adults who had no recently reported acute infections or vaccinations. Only Caucasian adults living in Nashville, Tennessee, USA were represented among the donors. Blood was obtained by leukapheresis, after which PBMCs were separated by Ficoll-Histopaque density gradient centrifugation and cryopreserved in liquid nitrogen vapor phase. Analytical flow cytometry was used to check the purity and quantity of every magnetically sorted T cell population. Genomic DNA was isolated from each sorted fraction and quantified by UV absorbance on a Nanodrop 2000c.

The TCR comes from a man younger than 30 in good health. Some clones in this sample may be carry-over from other donors' samples. Here the chain combines TRBV27 and TRBJ1-2, with the D gene too uncertain to name. The sample consisted of naive CD8+ T cells from PBMCs. The sample's cell subset or site label, in plain terms: CD45RA+CCR7+. The CDR3 protein: CASSLTGPLSKGYTF. The DNA sequence is as follows: TGTGCCAGCAGTTTGACCGGGCCCCTTTCGAAGGGCTACACCTTC.